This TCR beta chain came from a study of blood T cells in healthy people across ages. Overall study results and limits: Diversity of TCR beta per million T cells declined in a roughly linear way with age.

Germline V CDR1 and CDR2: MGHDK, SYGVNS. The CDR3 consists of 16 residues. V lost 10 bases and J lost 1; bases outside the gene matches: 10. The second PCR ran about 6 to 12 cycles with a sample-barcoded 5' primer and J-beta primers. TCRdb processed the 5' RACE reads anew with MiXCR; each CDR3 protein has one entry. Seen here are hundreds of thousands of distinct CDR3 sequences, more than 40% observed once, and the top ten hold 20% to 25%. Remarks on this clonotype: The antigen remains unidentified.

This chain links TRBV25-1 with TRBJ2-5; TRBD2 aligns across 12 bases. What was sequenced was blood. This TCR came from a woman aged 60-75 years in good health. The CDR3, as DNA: TGTGCCACCTTACAGACTAGCGGGGGTGCCCAAGAGACCCAGTACTTC. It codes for CATLQTSGGAQETQYF.